Included here is one TCR beta chain sequence, with context. The source of the sample is a study of blood T cell repertoires in COVID-19. This CDR3 has 12 amino acids. Trimming cost V 6 bases and J 6 bases, with 11 bases left between them. Germline V gene sequence: CDR1 MNHEY, CDR2 SMNVEV (reference sequence). Repertoires were generated with immunoSEQ multiplex PCR, while TCRdb's copy carries only in-frame clones and drops some. The sample shows approximately 500,000 clones, about 88% of them seen only once. The receptor's source is a man aged 18 to 35 with COVID-19, enrolled during active disease. The chain employs TRBV27 and TRBJ1-2, with D perhaps matching TRBD1 (5 bases). The sequenced sample was peripheral blood. Here the CDR3 DNA reads TGTGCCAGCAGAGGACAAGGTCATGGCTACACCTTC. Its translation is CASRGQGHGYTF.